This T cell receptor (beta chain) was captured in a study of control samples from healthy donors and cancer patients. The CDR3 has 14 residues. Per germline, CDR1 LGHDT and CDR2 YNNKEL (reference sequence). The junction had 4 bases not matched to a gene; V was cut back by 4 bases and J by 5 bases. Generated by immunoSEQ multiplex PCR, the TCRdb table keeps only in-frame clones and is missing some. The sample includes 50,000 to 55,000 clones, 75% to 90% of them seen just once. This clone was observed once. This TCR was recovered from a man aged 55 to 70 with head and neck cancer. The sample consisted of PBMCs. The V gene is TRBV3-1 (or the pseudogene TRBV3-2), the J gene TRBJ2-4; 8 bases line up with TRBD2. The DNA of the CDR3 is TGTGCCAGCAGCCTGGGACTAGTCCAAAACATTCAGTACTTC. Its protein product is CASSLGLVQNIQYF.